This TCR beta chain derives from a study of cytomegalovirus exposure and HLA in healthy donors. Both 60 Vbeta primers and 13 Jbeta primers went into the PCR. TCRdb's table, derived via immunoSEQ multiplex PCR, lists solely in-frame clones and lacks some. This repertoire shows 210,000 or so clones, approximately 80% found once; its top ten account for more than 0.6%. Germline V CDR1 and CDR2: SGHNT, YENEEA. The CDR3 totals 14 residues. The V segment lost 5 bases and the J segment 7 bases; nucleotides outside the gene matches: 8. This chain connects TRBV11-3 to TRBJ2-7, with TRBD1 identical over 10 bases. The specimen was PBMCs. The clonotype was recovered from a boy younger than 10 in good health and CMV-seronegative. The CDR3 protein is CASSPGQGIGEQYF. The CDR3 bases are TGTGCCAGCAGCCCGGGACAGGGGATAGGGGAGCAGTACTTC.